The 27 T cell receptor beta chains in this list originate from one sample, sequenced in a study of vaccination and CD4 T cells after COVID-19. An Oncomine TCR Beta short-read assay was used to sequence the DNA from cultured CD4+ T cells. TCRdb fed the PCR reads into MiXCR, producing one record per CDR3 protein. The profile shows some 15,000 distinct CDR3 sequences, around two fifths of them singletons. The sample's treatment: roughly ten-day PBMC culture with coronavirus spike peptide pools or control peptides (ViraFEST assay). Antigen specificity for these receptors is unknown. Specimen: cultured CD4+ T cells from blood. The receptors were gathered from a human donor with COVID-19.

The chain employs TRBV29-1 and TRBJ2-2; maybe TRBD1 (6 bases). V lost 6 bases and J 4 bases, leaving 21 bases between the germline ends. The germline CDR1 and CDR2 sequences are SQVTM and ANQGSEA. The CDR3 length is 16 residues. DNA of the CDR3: TGCAGCGTCTCCCCAACAGGGAACGCGGGCACCGGGGAGCTGTTTTTT. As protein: CSVSPTGNAGTGELFF.

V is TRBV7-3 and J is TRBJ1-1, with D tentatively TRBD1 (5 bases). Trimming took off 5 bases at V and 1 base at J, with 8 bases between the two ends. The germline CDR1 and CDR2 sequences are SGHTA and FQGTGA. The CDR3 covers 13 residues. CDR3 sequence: CASSKQENTEAFF. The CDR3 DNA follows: TGTGCCAGCAGCAAACAGGAGAACACTGAAGCTTTCTTT.

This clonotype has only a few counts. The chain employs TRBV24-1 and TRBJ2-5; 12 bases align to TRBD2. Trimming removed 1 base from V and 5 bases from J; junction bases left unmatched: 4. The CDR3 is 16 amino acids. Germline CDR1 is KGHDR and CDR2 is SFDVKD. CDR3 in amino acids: CATSDFGLAGRETQYF. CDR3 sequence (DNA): TGTGCCACCAGTGATTTTGGACTAGCGGGGCGGGAGACCCAGTACTTC.

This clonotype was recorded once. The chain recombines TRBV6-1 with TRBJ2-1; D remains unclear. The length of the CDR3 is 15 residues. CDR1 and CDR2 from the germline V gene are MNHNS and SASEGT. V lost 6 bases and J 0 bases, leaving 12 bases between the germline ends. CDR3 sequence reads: CASSIQVGSYNEQFF. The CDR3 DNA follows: TGTGCCAGCAGCATTCAGGTCGGCTCCTACAATGAGCAGTTCTTC.

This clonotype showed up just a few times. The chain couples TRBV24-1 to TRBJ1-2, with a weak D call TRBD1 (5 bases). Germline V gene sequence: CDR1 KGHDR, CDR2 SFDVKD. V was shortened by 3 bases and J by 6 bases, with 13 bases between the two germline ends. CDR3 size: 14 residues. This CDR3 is CATSDTLDSNGYTF. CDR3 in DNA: TGTGCCACCAGTGATACCCTTGACAGTAATGGCTACACCTTC.

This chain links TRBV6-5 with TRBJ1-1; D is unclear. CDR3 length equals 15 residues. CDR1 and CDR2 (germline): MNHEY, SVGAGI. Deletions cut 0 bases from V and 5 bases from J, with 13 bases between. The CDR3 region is CASSYSPGSGTEAFF. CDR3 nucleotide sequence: TGTGCCAGCAGTTACTCACCCGGATCTGGTACTGAAGCTTTCTTT.

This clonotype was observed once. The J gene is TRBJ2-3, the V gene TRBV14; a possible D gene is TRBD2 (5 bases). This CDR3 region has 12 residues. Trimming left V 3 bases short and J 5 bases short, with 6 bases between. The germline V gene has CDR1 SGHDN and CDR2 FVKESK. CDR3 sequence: CASSHGGDTQYF. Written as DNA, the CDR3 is TGTGCCAGCAGCCACGGAGGAGATACGCAGTATTTT.

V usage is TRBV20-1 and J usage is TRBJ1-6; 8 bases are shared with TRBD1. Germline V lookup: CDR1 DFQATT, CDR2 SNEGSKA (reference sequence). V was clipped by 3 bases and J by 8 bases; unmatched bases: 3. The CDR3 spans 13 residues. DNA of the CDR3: TGCAGTGCTAGGGGGACAGGCGATTCACCCCTCCACTTT. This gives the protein CSARGTGDSPLHF.

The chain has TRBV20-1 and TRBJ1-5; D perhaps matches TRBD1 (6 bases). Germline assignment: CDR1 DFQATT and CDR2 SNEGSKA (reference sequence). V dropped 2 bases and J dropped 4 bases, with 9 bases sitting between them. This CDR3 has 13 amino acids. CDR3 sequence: CSARNTGNQPQHF. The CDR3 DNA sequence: TGCAGTGCTAGAAATACAGGGAATCAGCCCCAGCATTTT.

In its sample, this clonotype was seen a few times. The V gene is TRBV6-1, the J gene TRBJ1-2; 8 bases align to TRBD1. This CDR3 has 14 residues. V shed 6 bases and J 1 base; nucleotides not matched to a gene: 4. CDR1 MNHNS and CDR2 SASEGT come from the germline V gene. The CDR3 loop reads CASSRDRGNYGYTF. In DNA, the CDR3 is TGTGCCAGCAGCAGAGACAGGGGTAACTATGGCTACACCTTC.

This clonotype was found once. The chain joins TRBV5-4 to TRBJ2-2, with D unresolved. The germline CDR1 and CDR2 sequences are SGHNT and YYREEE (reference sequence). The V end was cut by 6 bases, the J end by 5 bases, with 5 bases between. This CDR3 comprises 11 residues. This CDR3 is CASIGTGELFF. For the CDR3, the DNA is TGTGCCAGCATCGGGACCGGGGAGCTGTTTTTT.

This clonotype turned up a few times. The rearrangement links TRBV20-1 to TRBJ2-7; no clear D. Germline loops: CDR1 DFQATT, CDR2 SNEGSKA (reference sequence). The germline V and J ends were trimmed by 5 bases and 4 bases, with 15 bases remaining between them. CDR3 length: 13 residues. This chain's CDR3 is CSAPSDVIYEQYF. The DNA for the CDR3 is TGCAGTGCTCCTTCCGACGTGATTTACGAGCAGTACTTC.

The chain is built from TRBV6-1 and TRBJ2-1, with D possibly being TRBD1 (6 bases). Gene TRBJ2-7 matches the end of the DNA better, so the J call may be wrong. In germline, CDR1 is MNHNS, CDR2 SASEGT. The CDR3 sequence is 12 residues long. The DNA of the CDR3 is TGTGCCAGCAGGTCACAGGGAGCCGAGCAGTACTTC. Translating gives CASRSQGAEQYF.

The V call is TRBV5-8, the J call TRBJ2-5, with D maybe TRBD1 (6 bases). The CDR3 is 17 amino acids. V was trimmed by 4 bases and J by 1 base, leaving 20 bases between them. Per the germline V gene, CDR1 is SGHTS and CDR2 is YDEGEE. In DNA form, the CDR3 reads TGTGCCAGCAGCCCTCAATTAGGGGGACCAACCCAAGAGACCCAGTACTTC. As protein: CASSPQLGGPTQETQYF.

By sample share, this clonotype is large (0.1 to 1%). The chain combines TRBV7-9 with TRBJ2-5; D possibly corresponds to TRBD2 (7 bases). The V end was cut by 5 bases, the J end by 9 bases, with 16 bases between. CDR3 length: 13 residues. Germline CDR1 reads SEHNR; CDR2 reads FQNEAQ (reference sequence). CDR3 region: CASSPEGGKAQYF. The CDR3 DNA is TGTGCCAGCAGCCCAGAGGGGGGGAAGGCCCAGTACTTC.

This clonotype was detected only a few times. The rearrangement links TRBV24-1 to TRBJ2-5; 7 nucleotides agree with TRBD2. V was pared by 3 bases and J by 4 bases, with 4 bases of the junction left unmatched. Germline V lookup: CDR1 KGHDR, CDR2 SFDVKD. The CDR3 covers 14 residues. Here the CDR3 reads CATSDGREGETQYF. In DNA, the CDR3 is TGTGCCACCAGTGATGGGAGGGAGGGAGAGACCCAGTACTTC.

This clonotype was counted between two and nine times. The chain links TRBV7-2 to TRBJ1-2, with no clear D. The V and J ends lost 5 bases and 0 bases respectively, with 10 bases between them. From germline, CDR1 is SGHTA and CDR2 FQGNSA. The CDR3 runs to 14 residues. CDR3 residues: CASSLLGPNYGYTF. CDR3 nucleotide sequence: TGTGCCAGCAGCCTGCTGGGTCCTAACTATGGCTACACCTTC.

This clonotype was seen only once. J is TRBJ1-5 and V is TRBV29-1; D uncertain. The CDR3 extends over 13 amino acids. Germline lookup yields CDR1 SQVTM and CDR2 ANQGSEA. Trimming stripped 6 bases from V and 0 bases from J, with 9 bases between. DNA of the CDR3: TGCAGCGTAGGCGCAAATAGCAATCAGCCCCAGCATTTT. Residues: CSVGANSNQPQHF. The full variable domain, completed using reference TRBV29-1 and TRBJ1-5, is SAVISQKPSRDICQRGTSLTIQCQVDSQVTMMFWYRQQPGQSLTLIATANQGSEATYESGFVIDKFPISRPNLTFSTLTVSNMSPEDSSIYLCSVGANSNQPQHFGDGTRLSIL.

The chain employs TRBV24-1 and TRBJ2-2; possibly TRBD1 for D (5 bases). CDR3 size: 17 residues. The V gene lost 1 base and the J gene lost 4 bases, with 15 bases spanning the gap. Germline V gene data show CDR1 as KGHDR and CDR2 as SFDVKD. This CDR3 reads CATSDFLDSGITGELFF. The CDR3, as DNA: TGTGCCACCAGTGATTTTCTAGATTCAGGGATCACCGGGGAGCTGTTTTTT.

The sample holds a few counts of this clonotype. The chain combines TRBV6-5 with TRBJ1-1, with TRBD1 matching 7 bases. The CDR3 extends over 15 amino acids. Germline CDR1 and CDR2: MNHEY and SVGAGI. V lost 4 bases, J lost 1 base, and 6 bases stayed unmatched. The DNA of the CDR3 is TGTGCCAGCAGTTTAGGGGGCGGTTCGAACACTGAAGCTTTCTTT. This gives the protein CASSLGGGSNTEAFF.

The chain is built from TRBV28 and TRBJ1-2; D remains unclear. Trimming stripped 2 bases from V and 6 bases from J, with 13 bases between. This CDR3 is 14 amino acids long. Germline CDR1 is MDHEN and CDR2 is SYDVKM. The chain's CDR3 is CASSLVPRQHGYTF. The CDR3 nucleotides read TGTGCCAGCAGTTTAGTCCCCAGGCAGCATGGCTACACCTTC.

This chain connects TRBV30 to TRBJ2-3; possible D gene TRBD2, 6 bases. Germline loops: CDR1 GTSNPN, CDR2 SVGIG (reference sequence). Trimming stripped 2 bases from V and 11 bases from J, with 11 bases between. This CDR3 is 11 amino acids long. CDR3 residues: CAWSRDWGQYF. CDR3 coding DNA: TGTGCCTGGAGTAGGGACTGGGGGCAGTATTTT.

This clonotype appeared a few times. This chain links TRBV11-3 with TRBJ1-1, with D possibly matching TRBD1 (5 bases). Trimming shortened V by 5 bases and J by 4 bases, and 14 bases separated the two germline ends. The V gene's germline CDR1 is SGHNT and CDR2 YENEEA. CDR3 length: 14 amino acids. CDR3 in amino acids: CASSPRGGGTEAFF. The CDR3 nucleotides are TGTGCCAGCAGCCCCCGGGGGGGAGGCACTGAAGCTTTCTTT.

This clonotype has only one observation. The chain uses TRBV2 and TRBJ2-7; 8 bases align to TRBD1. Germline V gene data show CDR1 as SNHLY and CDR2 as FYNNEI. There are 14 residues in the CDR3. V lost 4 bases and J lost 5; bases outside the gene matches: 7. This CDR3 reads CASSVWTGRDEQYF. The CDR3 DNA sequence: TGTGCCAGCAGTGTATGGACAGGGCGGGACGAGCAGTACTTC.

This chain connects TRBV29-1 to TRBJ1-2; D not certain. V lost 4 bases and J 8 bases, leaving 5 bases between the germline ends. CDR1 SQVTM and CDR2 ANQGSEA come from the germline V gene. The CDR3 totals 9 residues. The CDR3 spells CSVVEGYTF. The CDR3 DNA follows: TGCAGCGTTGTCGAGGGCTACACCTTC.

The CDR3 sequence is CASSPATGVGETQYF. The CDR3 DNA reads TGTGCCAGCTCACCGGCGACAGGGGTCGGGGAGACCCAGTACTTC. The chain uses TRBV18 and TRBJ2-5; 8 bases line up with TRBD1. The V and J ends lost 3 bases and 5 bases, in that order; junction bases with no gene match: 8. The germline V gene has CDR1 KGHSH and CDR2 LQKENI. CDR3 size: 15 residues.

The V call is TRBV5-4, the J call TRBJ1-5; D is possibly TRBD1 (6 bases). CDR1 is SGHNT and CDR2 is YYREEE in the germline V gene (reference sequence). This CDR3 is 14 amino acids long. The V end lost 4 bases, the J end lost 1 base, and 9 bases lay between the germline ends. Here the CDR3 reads CASSRQGSNQPQHF. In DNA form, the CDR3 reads TGTGCCAGCAGCCGGCAGGGGAGCAATCAGCCCCAGCATTTT.